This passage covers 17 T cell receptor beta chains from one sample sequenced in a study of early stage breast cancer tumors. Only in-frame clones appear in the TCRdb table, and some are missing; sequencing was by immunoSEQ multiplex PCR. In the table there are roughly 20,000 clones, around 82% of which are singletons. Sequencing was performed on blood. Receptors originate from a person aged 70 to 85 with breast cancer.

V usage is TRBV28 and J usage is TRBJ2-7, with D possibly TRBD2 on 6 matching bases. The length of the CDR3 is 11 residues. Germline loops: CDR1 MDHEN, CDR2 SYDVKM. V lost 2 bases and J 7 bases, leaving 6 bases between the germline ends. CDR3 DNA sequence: TGTGCCAGCAGTTTACGGGGGGAGCAGTACTTC. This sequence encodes CASSLRGEQYF.

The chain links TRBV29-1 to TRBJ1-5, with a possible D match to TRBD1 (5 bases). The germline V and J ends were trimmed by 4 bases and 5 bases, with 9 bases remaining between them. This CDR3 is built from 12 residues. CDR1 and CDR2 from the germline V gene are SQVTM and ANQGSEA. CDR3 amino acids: CSVAVGDQPQHF. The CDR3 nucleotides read TGCAGCGTTGCAGTAGGGGATCAGCCCCAGCATTTT.

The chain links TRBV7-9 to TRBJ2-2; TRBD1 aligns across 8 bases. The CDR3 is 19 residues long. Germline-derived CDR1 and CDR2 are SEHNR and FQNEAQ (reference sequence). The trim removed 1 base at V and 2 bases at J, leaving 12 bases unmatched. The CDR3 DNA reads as TGTGCCAGCAGCTTAGGCTTTCGACAGGGGAATCCCAACACCGGGGAGCTGTTTTTT. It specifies CASSLGFRQGNPNTGELFF.

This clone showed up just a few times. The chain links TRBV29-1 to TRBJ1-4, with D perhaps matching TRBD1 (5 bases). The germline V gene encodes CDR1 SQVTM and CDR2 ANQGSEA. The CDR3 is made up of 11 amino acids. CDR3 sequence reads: CASQGSEKLFF. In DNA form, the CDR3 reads TGCGCTTCCCAGGGTAGCGAAAAACTGTTTTTT.

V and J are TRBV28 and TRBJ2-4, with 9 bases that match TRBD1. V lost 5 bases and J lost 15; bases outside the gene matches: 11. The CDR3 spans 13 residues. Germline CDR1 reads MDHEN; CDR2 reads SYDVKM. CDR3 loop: CASSLVGTGRSYF. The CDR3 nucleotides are TGTGCCAGCAGTCTCGTAGGGACAGGGAGGTCGTACTTC.

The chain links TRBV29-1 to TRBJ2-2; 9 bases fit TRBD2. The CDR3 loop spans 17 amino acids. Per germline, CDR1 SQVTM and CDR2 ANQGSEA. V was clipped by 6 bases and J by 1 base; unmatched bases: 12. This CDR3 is CSVGGVAGALNTGELFF. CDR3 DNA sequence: TGCAGCGTCGGAGGGGTAGCGGGGGCATTGAACACCGGGGAGCTGTTTTTT.

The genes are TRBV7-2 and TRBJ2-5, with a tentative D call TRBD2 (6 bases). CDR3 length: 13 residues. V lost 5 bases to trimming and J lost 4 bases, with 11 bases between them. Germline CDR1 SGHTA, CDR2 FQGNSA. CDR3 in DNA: TGTGCCAGCAGCCCAAGGGGAGGAGAGACCCAGTACTTC. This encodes CASSPRGGETQYF.

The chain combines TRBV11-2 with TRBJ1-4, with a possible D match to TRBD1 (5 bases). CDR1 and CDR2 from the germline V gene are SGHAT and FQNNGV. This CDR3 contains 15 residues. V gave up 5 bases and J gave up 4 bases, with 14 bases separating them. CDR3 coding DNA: TGTGCCAGCAGCCATAAAGGGGCCCATAATGAAAAACTGTTTTTT. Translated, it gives CASSHKGAHNEKLFF.

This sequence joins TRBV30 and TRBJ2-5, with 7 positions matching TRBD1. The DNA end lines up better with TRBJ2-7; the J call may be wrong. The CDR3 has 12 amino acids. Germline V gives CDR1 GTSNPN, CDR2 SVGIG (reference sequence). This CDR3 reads CAWSNRGNEQYF. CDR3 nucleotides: TGTGCCTGGAGTAACAGGGGTAACGAGCAGTACTTC.

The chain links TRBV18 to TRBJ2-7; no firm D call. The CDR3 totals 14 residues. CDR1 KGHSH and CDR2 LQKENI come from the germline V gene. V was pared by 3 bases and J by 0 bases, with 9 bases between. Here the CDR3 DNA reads TGTGCCAGCTCACCCGCCGTGGCCTCCTACGAGCAGTACTTC. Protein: CASSPAVASYEQYF.

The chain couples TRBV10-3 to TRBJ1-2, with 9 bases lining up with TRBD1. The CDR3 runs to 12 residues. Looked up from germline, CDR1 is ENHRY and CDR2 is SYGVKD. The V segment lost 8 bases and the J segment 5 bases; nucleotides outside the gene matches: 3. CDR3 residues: CAISDRGYGYTF. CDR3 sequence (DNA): TGTGCCATCTCGGACAGGGGTTATGGCTACACCTTC.

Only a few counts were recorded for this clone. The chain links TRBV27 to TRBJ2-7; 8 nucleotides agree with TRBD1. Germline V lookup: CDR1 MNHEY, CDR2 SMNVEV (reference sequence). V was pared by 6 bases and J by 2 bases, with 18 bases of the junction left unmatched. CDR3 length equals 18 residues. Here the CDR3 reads CASSRYAPITTGAYEQYF. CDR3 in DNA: TGTGCCAGCAGCCGCTACGCACCCATAACGACAGGGGCCTACGAGCAGTACTTC.

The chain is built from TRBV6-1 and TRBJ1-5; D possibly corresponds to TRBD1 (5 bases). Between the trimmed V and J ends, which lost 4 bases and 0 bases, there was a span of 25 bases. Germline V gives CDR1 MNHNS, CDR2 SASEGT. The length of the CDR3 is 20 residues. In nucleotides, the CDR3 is TGTGCCAGCAGTGCCCGGTTGGGGCAGGGAAACTCTTATAGCAATCAGCCCCAGCATTTT. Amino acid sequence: CASSARLGQGNSYSNQPQHF.

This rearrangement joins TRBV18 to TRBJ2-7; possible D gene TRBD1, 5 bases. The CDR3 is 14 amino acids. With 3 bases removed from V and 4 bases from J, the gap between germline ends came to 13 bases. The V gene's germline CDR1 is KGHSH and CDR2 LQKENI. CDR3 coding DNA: TGTGCCAGCTCACCCGACAGACGAGGATACGAGCAGTACTTC. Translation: CASSPDRRGYEQYF.

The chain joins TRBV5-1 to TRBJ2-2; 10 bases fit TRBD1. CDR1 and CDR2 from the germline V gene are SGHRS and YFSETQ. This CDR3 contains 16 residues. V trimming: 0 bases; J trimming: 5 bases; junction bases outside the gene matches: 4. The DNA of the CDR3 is TGCGCCAGCAGCTTGGATGCGGACAGGGGGACCGGGGAGCTGTTTTTT. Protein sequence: CASSLDADRGTGELFF.

Here the CDR3 DNA reads TGTGCCAGCAGCGGGGCGAGCGGGGGGGTGTACCAAGAGACCCAGTACTTC. Translating it yields CASSGASGGVYQETQYF. The chain links TRBV11-2 to TRBJ2-5; TRBD2 aligns across 10 bases. Germline CDR1 reads SGHAT; CDR2 reads FQNNGV. V trimming: 5 bases; J trimming: 0 bases; junction bases outside the gene matches: 9. There are 17 residues in the CDR3.

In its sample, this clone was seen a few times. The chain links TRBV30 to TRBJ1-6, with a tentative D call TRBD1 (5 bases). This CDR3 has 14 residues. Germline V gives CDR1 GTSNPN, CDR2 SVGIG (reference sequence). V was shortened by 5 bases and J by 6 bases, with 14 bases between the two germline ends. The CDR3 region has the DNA TGTGCCTGGGGACGCGCGGGGGTTAATTCACCCCTCCACTTT. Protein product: CAWGRAGVNSPLHF.